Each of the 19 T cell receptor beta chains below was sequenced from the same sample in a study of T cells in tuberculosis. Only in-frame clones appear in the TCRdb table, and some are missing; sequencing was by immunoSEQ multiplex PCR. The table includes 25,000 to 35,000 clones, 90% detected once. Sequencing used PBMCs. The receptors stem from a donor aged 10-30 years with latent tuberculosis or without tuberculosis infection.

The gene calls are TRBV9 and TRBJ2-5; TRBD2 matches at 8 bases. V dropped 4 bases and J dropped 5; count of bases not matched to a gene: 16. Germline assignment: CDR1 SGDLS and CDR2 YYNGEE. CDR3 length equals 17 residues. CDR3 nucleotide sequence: TGTGCCAGCAGCCCTCGGGGGGGGACCCTTGGTAGGGAGACCCAGTACTTC. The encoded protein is CASSPRGGTLGRETQYF.

In DNA form, the CDR3 reads TGTGCCACCAGCAGAGATACAGGGAGATTCTCTGGAAACACCATATATTTT. As protein: CATSRDTGRFSGNTIYF. This chain uses TRBV15 with TRBJ1-3, with D possibly being TRBD1 (6 bases). The CDR3 sequence is 17 residues long. Germline V gene sequence: CDR1 LNHNV, CDR2 YYDKDF (reference sequence). Trimming removed 0 bases from V and 0 bases from J, with 12 bases in between. Together with reference TRBV15 and TRBJ1-3, the CDR3 gives the full variable domain: DAMVIQNPRYQVTQFGKPVTLSCSQTLNHNVMYWYQQKSSQAPKLLFHYYDKDFNNEADTPDNFQSRRPNTSFCFLDIRSPGLGDTAMYLCATSRDTGRFSGNTIYFGEGSWLTVV.

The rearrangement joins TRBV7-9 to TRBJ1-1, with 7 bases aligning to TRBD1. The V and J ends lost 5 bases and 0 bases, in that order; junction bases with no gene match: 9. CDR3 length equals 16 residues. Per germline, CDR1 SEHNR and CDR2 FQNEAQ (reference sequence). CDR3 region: CASSQSTGRMNTEAFF. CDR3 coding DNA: TGTGCCAGCAGCCAGTCGACAGGGAGGATGAACACTGAAGCTTTCTTT.

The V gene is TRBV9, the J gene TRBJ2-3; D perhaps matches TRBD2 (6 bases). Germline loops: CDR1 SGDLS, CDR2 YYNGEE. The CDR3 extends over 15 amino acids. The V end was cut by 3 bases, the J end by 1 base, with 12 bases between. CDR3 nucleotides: TGTGCCAGCAGCGCGAGCGGGTCCCGCACAGATACGCAGTATTTT. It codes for CASSASGSRTDTQYF.

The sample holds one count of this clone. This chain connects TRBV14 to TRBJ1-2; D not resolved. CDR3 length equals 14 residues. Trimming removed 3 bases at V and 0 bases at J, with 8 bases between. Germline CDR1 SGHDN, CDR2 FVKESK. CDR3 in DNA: TGTGCCAGCAGCCAGGGCAGGACTAACTATGGCTACACCTTC. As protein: CASSQGRTNYGYTF. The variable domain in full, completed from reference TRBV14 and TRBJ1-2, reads EAGVTQFPSHSVIEKGQTVTLRCDPISGHDNLYWYRRVMGKEIKFLLHFVKESKQDESGMPNNRFLAERTGGTYSTLKVQPAELEDSGVYFCASSQGRTNYGYTFGSGTRLTVV.

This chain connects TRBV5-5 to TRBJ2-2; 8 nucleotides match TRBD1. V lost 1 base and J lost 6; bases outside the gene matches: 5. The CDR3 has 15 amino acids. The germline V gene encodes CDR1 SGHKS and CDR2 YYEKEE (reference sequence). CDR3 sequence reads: CASSLYQGASGELFF. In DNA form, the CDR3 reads TGTGCCAGCAGCTTGTATCAGGGGGCCTCCGGGGAGCTGTTTTTT.

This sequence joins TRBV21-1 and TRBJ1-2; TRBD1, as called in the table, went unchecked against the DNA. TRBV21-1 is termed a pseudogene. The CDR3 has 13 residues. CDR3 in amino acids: CASSSRTEYGYTF. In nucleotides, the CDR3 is TGTGCCAGCAGCAGTCGGACAGAGTATGGCTACACCTTC.

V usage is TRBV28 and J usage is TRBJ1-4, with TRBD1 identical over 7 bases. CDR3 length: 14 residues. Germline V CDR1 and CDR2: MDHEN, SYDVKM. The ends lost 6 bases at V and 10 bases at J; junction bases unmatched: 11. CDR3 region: CASSRNRGLGKLFF. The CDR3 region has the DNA TGTGCCAGCAGCCGAAACAGGGGATTGGGAAAACTGTTTTTT.

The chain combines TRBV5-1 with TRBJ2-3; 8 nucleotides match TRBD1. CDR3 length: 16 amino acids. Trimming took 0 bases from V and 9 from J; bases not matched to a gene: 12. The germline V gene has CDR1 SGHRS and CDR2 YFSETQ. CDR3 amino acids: CASSLGQGLRGITQYF. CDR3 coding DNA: TGCGCCAGCAGCTTGGGACAGGGGCTTCGGGGGATCACGCAGTATTTT.

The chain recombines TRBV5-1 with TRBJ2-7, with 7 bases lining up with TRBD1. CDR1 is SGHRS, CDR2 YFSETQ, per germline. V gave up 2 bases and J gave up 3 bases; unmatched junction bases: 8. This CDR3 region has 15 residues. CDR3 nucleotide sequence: TGCGCCAGCAGCTTTTTAACCGGGACAGACTACGAGCAGTACTTC. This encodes CASSFLTGTDYEQYF.

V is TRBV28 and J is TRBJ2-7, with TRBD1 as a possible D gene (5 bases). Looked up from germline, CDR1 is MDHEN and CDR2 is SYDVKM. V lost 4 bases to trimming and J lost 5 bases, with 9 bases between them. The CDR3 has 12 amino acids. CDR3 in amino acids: CASSYQGHEQYF. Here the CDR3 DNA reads TGTGCCAGCAGTTATCAGGGCCACGAGCAGTACTTC.

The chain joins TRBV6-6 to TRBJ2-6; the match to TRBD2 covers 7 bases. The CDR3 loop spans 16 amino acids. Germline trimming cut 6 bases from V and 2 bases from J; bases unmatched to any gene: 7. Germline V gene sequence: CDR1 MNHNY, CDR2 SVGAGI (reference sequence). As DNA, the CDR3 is TGTGCCAGCAGAAGAATCGGGGGGACTGGGGCCAACGTCCTGACTTTC. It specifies CASRRIGGTGANVLTF.

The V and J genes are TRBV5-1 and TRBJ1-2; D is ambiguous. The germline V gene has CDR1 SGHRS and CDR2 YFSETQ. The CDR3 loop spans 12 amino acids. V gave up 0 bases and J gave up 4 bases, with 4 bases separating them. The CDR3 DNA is TGCGCCAGCAGCTTGGGCGGCTATGGCTACACCTTC. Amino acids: CASSLGGYGYTF.

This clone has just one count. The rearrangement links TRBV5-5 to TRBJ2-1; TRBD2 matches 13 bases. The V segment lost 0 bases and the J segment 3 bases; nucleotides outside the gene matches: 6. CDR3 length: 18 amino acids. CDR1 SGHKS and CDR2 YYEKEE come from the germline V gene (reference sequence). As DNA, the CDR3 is TGTGCCAGCAGCTTGGGACTAGCGGGGGGCCTTAACTACAATGAGCAGTTCTTC. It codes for CASSLGLAGGLNYNEQFF.

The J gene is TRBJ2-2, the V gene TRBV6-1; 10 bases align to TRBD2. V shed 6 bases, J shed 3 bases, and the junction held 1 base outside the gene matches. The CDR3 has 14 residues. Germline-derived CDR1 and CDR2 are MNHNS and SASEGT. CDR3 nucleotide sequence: TGTGCCAGCAGGGGACTAGCGTACACCGGGGAGCTGTTTTTT. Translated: CASRGLAYTGELFF.

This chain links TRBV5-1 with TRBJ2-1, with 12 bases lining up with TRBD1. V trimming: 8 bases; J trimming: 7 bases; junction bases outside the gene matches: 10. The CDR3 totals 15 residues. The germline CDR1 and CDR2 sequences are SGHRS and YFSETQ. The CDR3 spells CASTLGQGARNEQFF. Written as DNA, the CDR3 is TGCGCCAGTACATTGGGACAGGGGGCGCGGAATGAGCAGTTCTTC.

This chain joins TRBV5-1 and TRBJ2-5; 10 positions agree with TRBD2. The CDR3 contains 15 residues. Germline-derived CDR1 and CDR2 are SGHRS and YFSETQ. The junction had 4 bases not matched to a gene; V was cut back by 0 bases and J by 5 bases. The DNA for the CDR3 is TGCGCCAGCAGCTTGGGTCTAGCGGGGGAGGAGACCCAGTACTTC. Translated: CASSLGLAGEETQYF. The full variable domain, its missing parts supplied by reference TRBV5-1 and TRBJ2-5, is KAGVTQTPRYLIKTRGQQVTLSCSPISGHRSVSWYQQTPGQGLQFLFEYFSETQRNKGNFPGRFSGRQFSNSRSEMNVSTLELGDSALYLCASSLGLAGEETQYFGPGTRLLVL.

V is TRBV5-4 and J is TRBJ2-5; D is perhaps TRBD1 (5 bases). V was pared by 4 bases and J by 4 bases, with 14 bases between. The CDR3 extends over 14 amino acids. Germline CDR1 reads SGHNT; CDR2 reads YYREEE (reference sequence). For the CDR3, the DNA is TGTGCCAGCAGCCGGCAGGGATCATTAGAGACCCAGTACTTC. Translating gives CASSRQGSLETQYF. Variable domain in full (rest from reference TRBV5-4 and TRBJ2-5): ETGVTQSPTHLIKTRGQQVTLRCSSQSGHNTVSWYQQALGQGPQFIFQYYREEENGRGNFPPRFSGLQFPNYSSELNVNALELDDSALYLCASSRQGSLETQYFGPGTRLLVL.

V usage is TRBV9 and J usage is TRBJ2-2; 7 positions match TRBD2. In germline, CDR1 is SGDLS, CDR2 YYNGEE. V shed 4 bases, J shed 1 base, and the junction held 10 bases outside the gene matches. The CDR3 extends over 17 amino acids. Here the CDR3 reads CASSPRVAGMNTGELFF. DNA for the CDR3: TGTGCCAGCAGCCCACGGGTAGCGGGCATGAACACCGGGGAGCTGTTTTTT.